Presented here are 3 T cell receptor beta chains from one specimen sequenced in a study of PD-1 blockade in classical Hodgkin lymphoma. Data came from immunoSEQ multiplex PCR; TCRdb stores just in-frame clones and leaves some out. The data hold about 33,000 clones, with roughly 94% observed a single time. Noted time point: newly diagnosed, previously untreated cHL patient sample. Sample: peripheral blood mononuclear cells (PBMCs). Receptor source: a human donor with classical Hodgkin lymphoma.

This clone appeared a single time. This chain joins TRBV27 and TRBJ2-1; the D is unclear. CDR1 is MNHEY, CDR2 SMNVEV, per germline (reference sequence). With 6 bases removed from V and 6 bases from J, the gap between germline ends came to 21 bases. The CDR3 totals 16 residues. CDR3 in amino acids: CASRPFIAAMGNEQFF. The CDR3 coding sequence is TGTGCCAGCAGACCTTTTATAGCAGCGATGGGCAATGAGCAGTTCTTC.

J is TRBJ1-3 and V is TRBV2; D gene ambiguous. CDR3 length: 15 amino acids. Trimming took 6 bases from V and 6 from J, leaving 18 bases between them. Germline lookup yields CDR1 SNHLY and CDR2 FYNNEI. CDR3 DNA sequence: TGTGCCAGCAGCAACGGACGGATAACGACAAACACCATATATTTT. This encodes CASSNGRITTNTIYF.

The V gene is TRBV30, the J gene TRBJ2-5; D remains ambiguous. The germline CDR1 and CDR2 sequences are GTSNPN and SVGIG (reference sequence). CDR3 length: 11 amino acids. With 4 bases removed from V and 5 bases from J, the gap between germline ends came to 8 bases. The DNA of the CDR3 is TGTGCCTGGACTGCTTCGGAGACCCAGTACTTC. It is translated as CAWTASETQYF.